These 24 T cell receptor beta chains were sequenced from one sample in a study of T cell repertoires in cytomegalovirus infection. Using its own MiXCR run on the reads, TCRdb lists one record per CDR3 protein. Here the sample spans about 740,000 distinct CDR3 sequences, 30% to 35% being singletons. These receptors lack a known antigen. This sample comprised cultured PBMCs, obtained from culture after CMV antigen stimulation. The receptors were gathered from a human donor in good health (CMV status not recorded). Some clones in this sample may be carry-over from other donors' samples.

This clonotype was found a few times. V usage is TRBV28 and J usage is TRBJ2-5; 12 nucleotides agree with TRBD2. Germline assignment: CDR1 MDHEN and CDR2 SYDVKM. V dropped 5 bases and J dropped 4; count of bases not matched to a gene: 8. The CDR3 covers 16 residues. This CDR3 is CASSKGTSGSRETQYF. The CDR3 DNA sequence: TGTGCCAGCAGTAAAGGGACTAGCGGGTCGAGAGAGACCCAGTACTTC.

The V call is TRBV2, the J call TRBJ2-1, with D unresolved. Germline-derived CDR1 and CDR2 are SNHLY and FYNNEI. V lost 2 bases and J lost 8, with 7 bases in between. The CDR3 contains 12 residues. CDR3 DNA sequence: TGTGCCAGCAGTGAATATTGGGATGAGCAGTTCTTC. Translation: CASSEYWDEQFF.

This clonotype has more than one count but fewer than ten. The chain employs TRBV4-3 and TRBJ2-7; D remains unclear. V was pared by 0 bases and J by 6 bases, with 18 bases between. CDR1 and CDR2 (germline): LGHNA, YSLEER. The length of the CDR3 is 16 residues. The CDR3 DNA reads as TGCGCCAGCAGCCAAGATGGCCACTCTGTCCCCTCCGAGCAGTACTTC. Its translation is CASSQDGHSVPSEQYF.

This clonotype has a handful of counts. The chain couples TRBV11-2 to TRBJ1-1; D is unclear. V gave up 7 bases and J gave up 4 bases, with 10 bases separating them. The CDR3 totals 12 residues. Germline CDR1 reads SGHAT; CDR2 reads FQNNGV. CDR3 in DNA: TGTGCCAGCAACCATCTGGGCACTGAAGCTTTCTTT. Residues: CASNHLGTEAFF.

This clonotype showed up just a few times. This chain connects TRBV6-9 to TRBJ2-5; D possibly corresponds to TRBD2 (5 bases). V lost 7 bases, J lost 3 bases, and 15 bases lay in between. The germline V gene encodes CDR1 MNHGY and CDR2 SVAAGI. The CDR3 has 14 amino acids. The chain's CDR3 is CASTTEGAEETQYF. CDR3 coding DNA: TGTGCCAGCACCACTGAGGGTGCGGAAGAGACCCAGTACTTC.

Here the CDR3 DNA reads TGTGCCAGCAGCTTACTGACAGGGTGGAACAATGAGCAGTTCTTC. It is translated as CASSLLTGWNNEQFF. This chain uses TRBV7-2 with TRBJ2-1; 7 bases map to TRBD1. The CDR3 sequence is 15 residues long. J was trimmed by 5 bases and V by 2 bases; bases with no gene match: 6. Germline values: CDR1 SGHTA, CDR2 FQGNSA.

This clonotype was detected only once. J is TRBJ2-7 and V is TRBV29-1; unclear D gene. CDR1 and CDR2 (germline): SQVTM, ANQGSEA. The CDR3 consists of 13 residues. V gave up 1 base and J gave up 0 bases, with 7 bases separating them. CDR3 sequence: CSVEVGDSYEQYF. CDR3 coding DNA: TGCAGCGTTGAAGTTGGGGACTCCTACGAGCAGTACTTC.

The rearrangement joins TRBV7-9 to TRBJ1-4; D may be TRBD1 (5 bases). The germline CDR1 and CDR2 sequences are SEHNR and FQNEAQ (reference sequence). The ends were cut back, 7 bases at V and 0 bases at J, with 15 bases in the middle. The CDR3 runs 16 residues. In nucleotides, the CDR3 is TGTGCCAGCACCGAAGACAGATACTCAACTAATGAAAAACTGTTTTTT. Translation gives CASTEDRYSTNEKLFF. The full variable domain, with the rest looked up from reference TRBV7-9 and TRBJ1-4, is DTGVSQNPRHKITKRGQNVTFRCDPISEHNRLYWYRQTLGQGPEFLTYFQNEAQLEKSRLLSDRFSAERPKGSFSTLEIQRTEQGDSAMYLCASTEDRYSTNEKLFFGSGTQLSVL.

In its sample, this clonotype was seen many times. The rearrangement uses TRBV7-2 and TRBJ1-1; 10 positions agree with TRBD1. This CDR3 is built from 15 residues. Trimming at V came to 1 base and at J to 5 bases, leaving 4 bases not matched to a gene. Per germline, CDR1 SGHTA and CDR2 FQGNSA. CDR3 region: CASSLGDRGNTEAFF. The DNA of the CDR3 is TGTGCCAGCAGCTTAGGGGACAGGGGAAATACTGAAGCTTTCTTT.

V gene TRBV10-3 combines with J gene TRBJ2-3, with a possible D match to TRBD2 (6 bases). V shed 6 bases and J shed 4 bases, with 14 bases lying between them. The CDR3 contains 14 residues. In germline, CDR1 is ENHRY, CDR2 SYGVKD. Written as DNA, the CDR3 is TGTGCCATCAGCCCGCGGGGATTCTCAGATACGCAGTATTTT. Protein product: CAISPRGFSDTQYF.

This clonotype was picked up a small number of times. The V and J genes are TRBV7-9 and TRBJ1-4; 9 positions agree with TRBD1. In germline, CDR1 is SEHNR, CDR2 FQNEAQ (reference sequence). V gave up 5 bases and J gave up 3 bases; unmatched junction bases: 10. There are 17 residues in the CDR3. The CDR3 DNA reads TGTGCCAGCAGCGGAAACAGGGGGCTTGACTCTAATGAAAAACTGTTTTTT. This sequence encodes CASSGNRGLDSNEKLFF.

This clonotype was picked up many times. This chain joins TRBV7-2 and TRBJ2-3, with unresolved D. The CDR3 is made up of 14 amino acids. Germline V gene lookup returns CDR1 SGHTA and CDR2 FQGNSA. V lost 4 bases to trimming and J lost 1 base, with 9 bases between them. CDR3 DNA sequence: TGTGCCAGCAGCTCTCGGACGCGCACAGATACGCAGTATTTT. This codes for CASSSRTRTDTQYF. The whole variable domain, filled in from reference TRBV7-2 and TRBJ2-3, reads GAGVSQSPSNKVTEKGKDVELRCDPISGHTALYWYRQSLGQGLEFLIYFQGNSAPDKSGLPSDRFSAERTGGSVSTLTIQRTQQEDSAVYLCASSSRTRTDTQYFGPGTRLTVL.

J is TRBJ1-1 and V is TRBV27; tentatively, D is TRBD1 (6 bases). This CDR3 is 15 amino acids long. V was cut by 8 bases and J by 3 bases, with 19 bases left in between. Looked up from germline, CDR1 is MNHEY and CDR2 is SMNVEV (reference sequence). This CDR3 is CASARYSGADTEAFF. DNA for the CDR3: TGTGCCAGCGCCCGGTACTCGGGGGCAGACACTGAAGCTTTCTTT.

The chain joins TRBV4-2 to TRBJ2-1, with 13 bases fitting TRBD2. This CDR3 region has 17 residues. Per germline, CDR1 LGHNA and CDR2 YNFKEQ. With 5 bases clipped from V and 8 bases from J, the junction kept 12 bases outside the gene matches. DNA of the CDR3: TGTGCCAGCAGCTCCCGGACTAGCGGGGGACAAGTCGATGAGCAGTTCTTC. Protein product: CASSSRTSGGQVDEQFF.

The chain combines TRBV20-1 with TRBJ2-3; 7 bases line up with TRBD2. V lost 3 bases, J lost 5 bases, and 5 bases stayed unmatched. The CDR3 consists of 13 residues. The germline CDR1 and CDR2 sequences are DFQATT and SNEGSKA (reference sequence). The CDR3 DNA is TGCAGTGCTAGCGGGGGGAAGGTAGATACGCAGTATTTT. It encodes CSASGGKVDTQYF.

The rearrangement links TRBV24-1 to TRBJ2-2; D not resolved. The CDR3 consists of 18 residues. Germline V CDR1 and CDR2: KGHDR, SFDVKD. V shed 7 bases and J shed 1 base, with 21 bases lying between them. CDR3 nucleotides: TGTGCCACCAGAGTTCCCCTAGACAAGACGGAGAACACCGGGGAGCTGTTTTTT. Encoded protein: CATRVPLDKTENTGELFF.

This clonotype was seen more than once but under ten times. This chain links TRBV7-2 with TRBJ2-3; 10 positions agree with TRBD2. The trim removed 3 bases at V and 2 bases at J, leaving 5 bases unmatched. Germline assignment: CDR1 SGHTA and CDR2 FQGNSA. CDR3 length equals 16 residues. CDR3 DNA sequence: TGTGCCAGCAGCTTCGGTAGCGGGGGGTTCACAGATACGCAGTATTTT. It yields the protein CASSFGSGGFTDTQYF.

DNA of the CDR3: TGTGCCAGCTCACCGGGCCTAGCGGGGGTGAGGGACTACAATGAGCAGTTCTTC. Encoded protein: CASSPGLAGVRDYNEQFF. The V and J genes are TRBV18 and TRBJ2-1; 10 bases line up with TRBD2. Germline CDR1 reads KGHSH; CDR2 reads LQKENI. Trimming at V came to 3 bases and at J to 3 bases, leaving 11 bases not matched to a gene. CDR3 length: 18 amino acids. Looking up the rest from reference TRBV18 and TRBJ2-1 gives the full variable domain: NAGVMQNPRHLVRRRGQEARLRCSPMKGHSHVYWYRQLPEEGLKFMVYLQKENIIDESGMPKERFSAEFPKEGPSILRIQQVVRGDSAAYFCASSPGLAGVRDYNEQFFGPGTRLTVL.

This clonotype was seen only a few times. This chain connects TRBV7-9 to TRBJ2-1, with D unresolved. CDR3 length: 13 residues. Deletions cut 0 bases from V and 9 bases from J, with 9 bases between. CDR1 and CDR2 from the germline V gene are SEHNR and FQNEAQ (reference sequence). The CDR3 loop reads CASSLANGGEQFF. The DNA for the CDR3 is TGTGCCAGCAGCTTAGCGAACGGTGGTGAGCAGTTCTTC.

J is TRBJ2-3 and V is TRBV28; D is possibly TRBD1 or TRBD2 (5 bases each). The CDR3 has 17 amino acids. Germline CDR1 and CDR2: MDHEN and SYDVKM. Between the trimmed V and J ends, which lost 5 bases and 2 bases, there was a span of 20 bases. This CDR3 is CASSLEAGTASTDTQYF. In DNA form, the CDR3 reads TGTGCCAGCAGTCTCGAGGCAGGGACGGCTTCCACAGATACGCAGTATTTT.

The V call is TRBV19, the J call TRBJ1-5; D gene ambiguous. The CDR3 covers 14 residues. The V and J ends lost 7 bases and 0 bases respectively, with 10 bases between them. Germline V gene lookup returns CDR1 LNHDA and CDR2 SQIVND (reference sequence). As DNA, the CDR3 is TGTGCCAGTACTTGGCAGTCTAGCAATCAGCCCCAGCATTTT. This codes for CASTWQSSNQPQHF. The variable domain in full, with the rest retrieved from reference TRBV19 and TRBJ1-5, is DGGITQSPKYLFRKEGQNVTLSCEQNLNHDAMYWYRQDPGQGLRLIYYSQIVNDFQKGDIAEGYSVSREKKESFPLTVTSAQKNPTAFYLCASTWQSSNQPQHFGDGTRLSIL.

This clonotype was counted a few times. The rearrangement uses TRBV25-1 and TRBJ1-1, with a weak D call TRBD1 (5 bases). This CDR3 comprises 15 residues. Per germline, CDR1 MGHDK and CDR2 SYGVNS. The V and J ends lost 7 bases and 6 bases respectively, with 21 bases between them. The CDR3 nucleotides read TGTGCCAGCACCTCAATGGGAGGGGAGGTAGCTGAAGCTTTCTTT. Translation: CASTSMGGEVAEAFF.

The CDR3 is CSAADGTWQYSNQPQHF. The CDR3 region has the DNA TGCAGTGCTGCCGACGGCACCTGGCAGTATAGCAATCAGCCCCAGCATTTT. This chain connects TRBV20-1 to TRBJ1-5; no clear D gene. Trimming took off 5 bases at V and 0 bases at J, with 20 bases between the two ends. The CDR3 has 17 amino acids. CDR1 DFQATT and CDR2 SNEGSKA come from the germline V gene (reference sequence).

The chain couples TRBV6-6 to TRBJ1-1, with no clear D. Trimming took off 5 bases at V and 3 bases at J, with 13 bases between the two ends. CDR1 is MNHNY, CDR2 SVGAGI, per germline (reference sequence). The CDR3 runs to 14 residues. The chain's CDR3 is CASSITRRDTEAFF. CDR3 nucleotides: TGTGCCAGCAGTATCACCCGGCGGGACACTGAAGCTTTCTTT.